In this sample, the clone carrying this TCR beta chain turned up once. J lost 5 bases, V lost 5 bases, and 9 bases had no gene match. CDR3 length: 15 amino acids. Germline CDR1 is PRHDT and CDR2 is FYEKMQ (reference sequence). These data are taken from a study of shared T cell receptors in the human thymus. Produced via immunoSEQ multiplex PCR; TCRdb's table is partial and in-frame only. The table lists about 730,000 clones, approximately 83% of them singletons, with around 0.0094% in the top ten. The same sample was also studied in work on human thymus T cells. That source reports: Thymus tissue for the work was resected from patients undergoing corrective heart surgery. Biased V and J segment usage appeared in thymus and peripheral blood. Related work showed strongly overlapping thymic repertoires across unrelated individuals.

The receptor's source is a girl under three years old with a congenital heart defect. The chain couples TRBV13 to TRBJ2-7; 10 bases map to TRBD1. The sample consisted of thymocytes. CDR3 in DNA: TGTGCCAGCAGCGTACCGGGACAGGGGATCCACGAGCAGTACTTC. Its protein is CASSVPGQGIHEQYF.